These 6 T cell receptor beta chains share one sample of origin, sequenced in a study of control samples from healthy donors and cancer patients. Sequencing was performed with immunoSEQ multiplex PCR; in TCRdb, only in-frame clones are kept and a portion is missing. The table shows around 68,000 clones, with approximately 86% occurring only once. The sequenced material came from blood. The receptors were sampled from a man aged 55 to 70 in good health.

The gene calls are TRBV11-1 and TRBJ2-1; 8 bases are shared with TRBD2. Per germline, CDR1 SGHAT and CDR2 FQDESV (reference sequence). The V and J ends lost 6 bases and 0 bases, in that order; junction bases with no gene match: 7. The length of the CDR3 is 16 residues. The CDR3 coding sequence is TGTGCCAGCAGTAGAAGCGGGAGACCCTCCTACAATGAGCAGTTCTTC. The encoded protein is CASSRSGRPSYNEQFF.

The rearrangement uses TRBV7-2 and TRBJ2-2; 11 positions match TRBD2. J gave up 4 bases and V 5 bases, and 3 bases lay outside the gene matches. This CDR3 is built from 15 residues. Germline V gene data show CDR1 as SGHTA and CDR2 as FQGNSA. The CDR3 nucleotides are TGTGCCAGCAGCCTGACTAGCGGGACCACCGGGGAGCTGTTTTTT. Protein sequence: CASSLTSGTTGELFF. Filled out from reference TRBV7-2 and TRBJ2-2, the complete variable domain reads GAGVSQSPSNKVTEKGKDVELRCDPISGHTALYWYRQSLGQGLEFLIYFQGNSAPDKSGLPSDRFSAERTGGSVSTLTIQRTQQEDSAVYLCASSLTSGTTGELFFGEGSRLTVL.

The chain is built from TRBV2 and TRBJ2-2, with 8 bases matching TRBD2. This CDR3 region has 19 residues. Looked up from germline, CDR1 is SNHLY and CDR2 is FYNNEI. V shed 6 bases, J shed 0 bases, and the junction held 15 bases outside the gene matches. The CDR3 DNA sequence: TGTGCCAGCAGCCAAGAGACTAGCGCAGGAATCGCGAACACCGGGGAGCTGTTTTTT. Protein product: CASSQETSAGIANTGELFF. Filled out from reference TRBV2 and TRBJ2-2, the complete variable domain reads EPEVTQTPSHQVTQMGQEVILRCVPISNHLYFYWYRQILGQKVEFLVSFYNNEISEKSEIFDDQFSVERPDGSNFTLKIRSTKLEDSAMYFCASSQETSAGIANTGELFFGEGSRLTVL.

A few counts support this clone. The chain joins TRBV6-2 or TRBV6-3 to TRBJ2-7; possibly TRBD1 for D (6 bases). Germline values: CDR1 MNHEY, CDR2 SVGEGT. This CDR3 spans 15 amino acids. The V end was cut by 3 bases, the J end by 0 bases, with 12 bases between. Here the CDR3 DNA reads TGTGCCAGCAGTTATGGGGACAACAACTCCTACGAGCAGTACTTC. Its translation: CASSYGDNNSYEQYF.

CDR3 protein: CASSQRLAGINEQFF. Written as DNA, the CDR3 is TGTGCCAGCAGCCAAAGACTAGCGGGAATCAATGAGCAGTTCTTC. This rearrangement joins TRBV7-3 to TRBJ2-1; 11 bases are a match to TRBD2. The CDR3 loop spans 15 amino acids. Trimming took 5 bases from V and 6 from J; bases not matched to a gene: 6. The germline V gene encodes CDR1 SGHTA and CDR2 FQGTGA.

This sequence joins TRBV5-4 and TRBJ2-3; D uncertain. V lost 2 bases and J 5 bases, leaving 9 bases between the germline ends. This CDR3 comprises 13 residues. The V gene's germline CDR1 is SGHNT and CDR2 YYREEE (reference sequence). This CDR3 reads CASSLGRQDTQYF. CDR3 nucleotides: TGTGCCAGCAGCTTAGGTCGGCAAGATACGCAGTATTTT. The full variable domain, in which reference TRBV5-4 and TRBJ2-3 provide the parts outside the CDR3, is ETGVTQSPTHLIKTRGQQVTLRCSSQSGHNTVSWYQQALGQGPQFIFQYYREEENGRGNFPPRFSGLQFPNYSSELNVNALELDDSALYLCASSLGRQDTQYFGPGTRLTVL.